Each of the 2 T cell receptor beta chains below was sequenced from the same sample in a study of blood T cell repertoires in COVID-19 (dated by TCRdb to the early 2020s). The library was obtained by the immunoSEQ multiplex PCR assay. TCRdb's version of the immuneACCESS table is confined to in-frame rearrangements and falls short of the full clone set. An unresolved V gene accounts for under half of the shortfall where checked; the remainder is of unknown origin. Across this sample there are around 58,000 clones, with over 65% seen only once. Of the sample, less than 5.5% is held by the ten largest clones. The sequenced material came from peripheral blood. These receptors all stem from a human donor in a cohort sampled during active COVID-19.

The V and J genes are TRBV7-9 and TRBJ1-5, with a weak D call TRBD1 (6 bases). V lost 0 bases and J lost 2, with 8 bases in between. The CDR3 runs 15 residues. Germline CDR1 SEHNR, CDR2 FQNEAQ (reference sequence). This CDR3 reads CASSLAAGGNQPQHF. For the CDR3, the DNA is TGTGCCAGCAGCTTAGCGGCAGGGGGCAATCAGCCCCAGCATTTT.

CDR3 sequence (DNA): TGTGCCAGTAGTTCTTCGACGGGGAGCTCCTACGAGCAGTACTTC. As protein: CASSSSTGSSYEQYF. The genes are TRBV19 and TRBJ2-7; a weak D match, TRBD2 (5 bases). CDR1 and CDR2 from the germline V gene are LNHDA and SQIVND (reference sequence). This CDR3 is 15 amino acids long. Trimming shortened V by 5 bases and J by 0 bases, and 14 bases separated the two germline ends.